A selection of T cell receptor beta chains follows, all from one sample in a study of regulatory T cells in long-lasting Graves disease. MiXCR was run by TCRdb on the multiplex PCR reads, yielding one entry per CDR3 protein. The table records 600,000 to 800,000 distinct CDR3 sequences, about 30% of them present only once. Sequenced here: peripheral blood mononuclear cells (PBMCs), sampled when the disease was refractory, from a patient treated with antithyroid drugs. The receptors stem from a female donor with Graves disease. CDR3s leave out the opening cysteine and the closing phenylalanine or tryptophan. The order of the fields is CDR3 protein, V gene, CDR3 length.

ASSLGAVNYGYT	TRBV7-9	12
ASSSTDSHSNQPQH	TRBV7-9	14
TSSRGQLNYGYT	TRBV3-1	12
ASSPTADGTGELF	TRBV18	13
SASKTGKEQY	TRBV20-1	10
ASTTRSRGYT	TRBV12-3/TRBV12-4	10
SAPPGYT	TRBV20-1	7
ASSETFSNQPQH	TRBV2	12
ASKVGIEQF	TRBV2	9
ASSPQAGGPGEQY	TRBV5-1	13
ASNRVGNYEQY	TRBV10-2	11
ASSLGQGLHTEAF	TRBV5-1	13
ASREVGSFNTEAF	TRBV27	13
ASSPGQPVHYGYT	TRBV28	13
SAAASPYQETQY	TRBV29-1	12
GGLGLAGVRQETQY	TRBV29-1	14
ASGFKANEKLF	TRBV12-5	11
SVESGGYEQY	TRBV29-1	10
SVYGFEAF	TRBV29-1	8
ASSPNRGTRSNTGELF	TRBV18	16
ASSQVGSGTGEQY	TRBV4-2	13
ASSKPGTRGTGELF	TRBV25-1	14
ASSLGLGQGARGNTIY	TRBV11-2	16
ASSLISSAF	TRBV12-3/TRBV12-4	9
ASSPLLTGNMNTEAF	TRBV11-1	15
ASSFGDVNYEQY	TRBV11-2	12
ASSLDTNDRGNQPQH	TRBV7-6	15
ASSYSDGFVT	TRBV6-2/TRBV6-3	10
ASSLETQY	TRBV2	8
ASSPGQFNEKLF	TRBV12-3/TRBV12-4	12
ASSGTGGSCEQY	TRBV12-3/TRBV12-4	12
ASSWGQGATNEKLF	TRBV5-1	14
ASSVASSGDTEAF	TRBV9	13
SAQTPRQGRPETQY	TRBV20-1	14
ASSSTSGNTGELF	TRBV7-3	13
ASMSGQGPNGGNQPQH	TRBV6-1	16
SVGTFSGGEQY	TRBV29-1	11